This TCR beta chain was identified in a study of Ad26.COV2.S vaccination and SARS-CoV-2 variants (dated by TCRdb to about 2021). Regarding the research as a whole: Vaccine-arm donors were drawn from COV1001, a multicentre, randomized, double-blind, placebo-controlled phase I-IIa trial of Ad26.COV2.S in healthy adults. Ad26.COV2.S was administered intramuscularly at 5 x 10^10 or 1 x 10^11 viral particles, either as a single shot or as two shots given 56 days apart. TCRbeta repertoire sequencing served as the tool for gauging how specific and how broad the SARS-CoV-2-reactive T cell receptors were following Ad26.COV2.S vaccination. A total of roughly 32 samples were included in the TCR-sequenced set, comprising some 20 Ad26.COV2.S vaccine recipients, 5 placebo recipients and 8 SARS-CoV-2 convalescent individuals. Trial participants were randomized into five groups of five, in which low-dose or high-dose Ad26.COV2.S was given once or twice, or placebo was given on both occasions. Blinding of investigators to trial group allocation was maintained during experiments and outcome assessment. Overall study results and their limits: After vaccination, spike-specific CD8+ and CD4+ T cell responses were reported to show substantial breadth. Compared with placebo recipients, Ad26.COV2.S recipients showed higher spike-specific TCR breadth (P = 0.0014). Comparing responses between vaccine doses or regimens was not something the study was powered to do. Non-spike TCR breadth was comparable between vaccine and placebo recipients, consistent with the vaccine containing only spike. The authors noted that the TCR breadth and depth analyses may have underestimated total T cell responses.

The immunoSEQ Assay was the method used to sequence TCRbeta CDR3 regions. After extraction, genomic DNA underwent amplification by bias-controlled multiplex PCR, followed by high-throughput sequencing. The authors processed their data as follows. To quantify the absolute abundance of every unique TCRbeta CDR3 region, sequences were collapsed and filtered. T cell fraction was estimated by normalization of TCRbeta template counts to usable DNA, with usable DNA being measured through amplification of reference genes present in all nucleated cells. Repertoire TCRs were annotated as SARS-CoV-2-specific by exact matching of V gene, CDR3 amino acid sequence and J gene to a known reactive TCR set. The reference SARS-CoV-2 TCR set was derived from MIRA and filtered for enrichment in COVID-19-positive ImmuneCODE repertoires, a step that removed public or cross-reactive TCRs. Drawing on the MIRA antigens, annotated TCRs were analysed further at the level of specific ORF or position within ORF. Depth was the summed frequency of annotated unique rearrangements, while breadth was defined as annotated unique rearrangements over total unique productive rearrangements. TCR breadth was compared between groups using two-sided Wilcoxon rank-sum tests. Entries here come from immuneACCESS through TCRdb and include only in-frame sequences with V and J called. Some clones fail to appear in such tables; in the studies checked, an unresolved V gene covers under half of the shortfall, and the cause of the remainder is unknown. V, J and clone size are taken as reported in that table, and D and trimming were inferred from the DNA itself. The sample table shows 300,000 to 400,000 clones, and approximately 85% are seen once. About 3.3% of the sample is in the top ten clones.

Germline trimming amounts to 3 bases on V and 7 bases on J, with 10 as the count of junction bases outside the gene matches. The germline V gene encodes CDR1 LGHDT and CDR2 YNNKEL (reference sequence). There are 15 amino acids in the CDR3, from cysteine to phenylalanine inclusive. Just the 45-base CDR3 DNA is kept, in frame starting at base 1. This clone was detected a few times. What this receptor recognizes is not known. Nothing much larger sits one base from this clone, and base qualities are not available. The label giving this sample's treatment or condition can be read as: some 20 received Ad26.COV2.S at low or high dose, single or two shots; roughly five received placebo; per-sample allocation not given. Repertoires of vaccine and placebo recipients were sequenced from samples taken on day 63 after the first injection. Between 29 July and 7 August 2020, Cohort 1b enrolled about two dozen adults aged 18-55 years at one site in Boston, USA. Ad26.COV2.S consisted of a replication-incompetent adenovirus type 26 vector by which a prefusion-stabilized SARS-CoV-2 spike protein from the original Wuhan strain was expressed.

The sample was peripheral blood, taken in a trial of Ad26.COV2.S vaccine versus placebo. The sequence was collected from a person aged 18-65 years who received the Ad26.COV2.S COVID-19 vaccine or a placebo. The V and J segments used are TRBV3-1 (or the pseudogene TRBV3-2) and TRBJ1-2, and TRBD1 matches 8 of the central bases. The CDR3 region: CASSHEWQGAFGYTF. The DNA sequence is given as TGTGCCAGCAGCCATGAGTGGCAGGGGGCCTTTGGCTACACCTTC.